This passage covers 24 T cell receptor beta chains from one sample sequenced in a study of cytomegalovirus exposure and HLA in healthy donors. Repertoires were generated with immunoSEQ multiplex PCR, while TCRdb's copy carries only in-frame clones and drops some. The profile covers tens of thousands of clones, with roughly 93% appearing a single time and roughly 2.1% taken by the ten largest. Sequencing input: PBMCs. Every receptor here comes from a man in his thirties or forties in good health and CMV-seronegative.

In this sample, this clone turned up once. CDR3 region: CASSYAPPPGTDTQYF. In DNA, the CDR3 is TGTGCCAGCAGTTACGCCCCCCCGCCGGGCACAGATACGCAGTATTTT. V gene TRBV6-5 combines with J gene TRBJ2-3, with D uncertain. V lost 2 bases and J 1 base, leaving 13 bases between the germline ends. From germline, CDR1 is MNHEY and CDR2 SVGAGI. CDR3 size: 16 residues.

This chain's CDR3 is CASSQDRYGTAYEQYF. The CDR3 DNA reads TGCGCCAGCAGCCAGGATCGTTACGGGACAGCCTACGAGCAGTACTTC. The chain couples TRBV4-1 to TRBJ2-7, with 7 bases aligning to TRBD1. The J segment lost 2 bases and the V segment lost 3 bases, leaving 10 bases of the junction unmatched. CDR1 is MGHRA and CDR2 is YSYEKL in the germline V gene. The CDR3 is made up of 16 amino acids.

The chain employs TRBV5-1 and TRBJ2-3; the match to TRBD2 covers 11 bases. The CDR3 has 16 amino acids. V shed 4 bases and J 4 bases; nucleotides not matched to a gene: 8. CDR1 and CDR2 (germline): SGHRS, YFSETQ. The CDR3 nucleotides read TGCGCCAGCAGCCCGATACTAGCGGGAGCCGCAGATACGCAGTATTTT. Protein: CASSPILAGAADTQYF.

This clone was found once. The chain has TRBV5-1 and TRBJ2-5, with D possibly matching TRBD1 (6 bases). CDR1 is SGHRS, CDR2 YFSETQ, per germline. The CDR3 totals 16 residues. V lost 4 bases to trimming and J lost 5 bases, with 21 bases between them. DNA of the CDR3: TGCGCCAGCAGCGGCCCTGACAGGTTGATTTCGGAGACCCAGTACTTC. This translates into CASSGPDRLISETQYF.

This sequence joins TRBV11-3 and TRBJ2-2, with D possibly being TRBD1 (6 bases). Germline V gene sequence: CDR1 SGHNT, CDR2 YENEEA. Deletions cut 3 bases from V and 3 bases from J, with 11 bases between. The CDR3 loop spans 15 amino acids. The CDR3 coding sequence is TGTGCCAGCAGCTTCAGGGGCGCGGACACCGGGGAGCTGTTTTTT. Translating gives CASSFRGADTGELFF.

The sample holds one count of this clone. This chain uses TRBV6-5 with TRBJ1-1; D gene ambiguous. The V gene's germline CDR1 is MNHEY and CDR2 SVGAGI. Trimming shortened V by 7 bases and J by 4 bases, and 16 bases separated the two germline ends. CDR3 length equals 14 residues. The chain's CDR3 is CASNFLTRSTEAFF. CDR3 nucleotide sequence: TGTGCCAGCAACTTCCTGACACGAAGCACTGAAGCTTTCTTT.

V gene TRBV7-2 combines with J gene TRBJ1-2, with TRBD1 matching over 9 bases. V shed 5 bases, J shed 6 bases, and the junction held 10 bases outside the gene matches. This CDR3 spans 15 amino acids. Per germline, CDR1 SGHTA and CDR2 FQGNSA. CDR3 sequence: CASSPGQGGLDGYTF. The CDR3 DNA follows: TGTGCCAGCAGCCCGGGACAGGGTGGCTTGGATGGCTACACCTTC.

The CDR3 is CASSFHRDTSYNEQFF. The CDR3, as DNA: TGTGCCAGCAGCTTTCACCGGGACACCTCCTACAATGAGCAGTTCTTC. The chain couples TRBV12-1 to TRBJ2-1; the tabulated D call, TRBD1, remains unverified against the DNA. TRBV12-1 has pseudogene status. There are 16 residues in the CDR3.

The rearrangement joins TRBV28 to TRBJ1-5; 8 bases agree with TRBD1. This CDR3 comprises 14 residues. Germline assignment: CDR1 MDHEN and CDR2 SYDVKM. With V trimmed by 5 bases and J by 6 bases, 6 bases remained unmatched. The CDR3 nucleotides are TGTGCCAGCAGTCCCGGACAGGGCGTTCAGCCCCAGCATTTT. Encoded protein: CASSPGQGVQPQHF.

The chain couples TRBV6-1 to TRBJ2-5; possible D gene TRBD2, 5 bases. The CDR3 runs to 12 residues. Trimming took off 11 bases at V and 6 bases at J, with 16 bases between the two ends. Germline V gene lookup returns CDR1 MNHNS and CDR2 SASEGT. In DNA, the CDR3 is TGTGCCTCCGGCGGCGGGCCCCAGACCCAGTACTTC. It encodes CASGGGPQTQYF.

This clone has just one count. V is TRBV4-2 and J is TRBJ2-3, with 8 bases fitting TRBD1. Germline assignment: CDR1 LGHNA and CDR2 YNFKEQ. The CDR3 covers 12 residues. The ends lost 3 bases at V and 13 bases at J; junction bases unmatched: 6. This CDR3 reads CASSHSDREKYF. In nucleotides, the CDR3 is TGTGCCAGCAGCCATTCGGACAGGGAGAAGTATTTT.

This clone has a handful of counts. The CDR3 loop reads CASRRGQGAQETQYF. Here the CDR3 DNA reads TGTGCCAGCAGACGGGGACAGGGGGCACAAGAGACCCAGTACTTC. The V call is TRBV7-9, the J call TRBJ2-5, with 12 nucleotides matching TRBD1. Per the germline V gene, CDR1 is SEHNR and CDR2 is FQNEAQ (reference sequence). J lost 2 bases, V lost 6 bases, and 4 bases had no gene match. CDR3 length: 15 amino acids.

The table lists this clone with a count of one. This chain links TRBV5-1 with TRBJ2-5, with D maybe TRBD2 (6 bases). The CDR3 runs 16 residues. Trimming pared 4 bases from V and 2 bases from J, leaving 18 bases between. From germline, CDR1 is SGHRS and CDR2 YFSETQ. The CDR3: CASSPQPAGLQETQYF. The CDR3 region has the DNA TGCGCCAGCAGCCCCCAGCCAGCGGGCCTTCAAGAGACCCAGTACTTC.

The chain uses TRBV9 and TRBJ2-7; D not certain. In germline, CDR1 is SGDLS, CDR2 YYNGEE. This CDR3 has 16 residues. V gave up 3 bases and J gave up 0 bases, with 16 bases separating them. CDR3 in DNA: TGTGCCAGCAGCGCTACCTCGAGGTCGGGCTCCTACGAGCAGTACTTC. This codes for CASSATSRSGSYEQYF.

V usage is TRBV5-4 and J usage is TRBJ2-5, with a tentative D call TRBD1 (5 bases). This CDR3 has 11 amino acids. V lost 3 bases, J lost 10 bases, and 10 bases lay in between. Germline lookup yields CDR1 SGHNT and CDR2 YYREEE (reference sequence). The CDR3, as DNA: TGTGCCAGCAGCTCTGACAGCCTCCAGTACTTC. This codes for CASSSDSLQYF. The full variable domain, with the rest looked up from reference TRBV5-4 and TRBJ2-5, is ETGVTQSPTHLIKTRGQQVTLRCSSQSGHNTVSWYQQALGQGPQFIFQYYREEENGRGNFPPRFSGLQFPNYSSELNVNALELDDSALYLCASSSDSLQYFGPGTRLLVL.

This sequence joins TRBV28 and TRBJ2-1; 8 bases match TRBD1. In germline, CDR1 is MDHEN, CDR2 SYDVKM. The ends lost 4 bases at V and 4 bases at J; junction bases unmatched: 15. This CDR3 has 18 residues. The CDR3 DNA reads TGTGCCAGCAGTTCTACCTTCGGACAGGGCACACGATACAATGAGCAGTTCTTC. Amino acid sequence: CASSSTFGQGTRYNEQFF.

The chain uses TRBV18 and TRBJ2-3; D perhaps matches TRBD1 (5 bases). V lost 7 bases and J lost 2, with 13 bases in between. There are 14 residues in the CDR3. Germline CDR1 and CDR2: KGHSH and LQKENI. The CDR3 reads CASFFRQSTDTQYF. The CDR3 coding sequence is TGTGCCAGCTTTTTTCGACAGTCCACAGATACGCAGTATTTT.

The J gene is TRBJ1-5, the V gene TRBV7-6; weak D call: TRBD1 (6 bases). The germline V gene encodes CDR1 SGHVS and CDR2 FNYEAQ. This CDR3 contains 15 residues. V dropped 1 base and J dropped 5 bases, with 12 bases sitting between them. In DNA form, the CDR3 reads TGTGCCAGCAGCTTAGGAGACAGGAGAGATCAGCCCCAGCATTTT. Protein product: CASSLGDRRDQPQHF.

The CDR3 nucleotides are TGTGCCAGCAGTGATTTTCAGCGGGGAAGGGGGACAGATACGCAGTATTTT. This codes for CASSDFQRGRGTDTQYF. The chain joins TRBV2 to TRBJ2-3; TRBD2 might be the D (7 bases). Trimming took off 3 bases at V and 3 bases at J, with 19 bases between the two ends. The germline V gene has CDR1 SNHLY and CDR2 FYNNEI. The CDR3 totals 17 residues.

The chain is built from TRBV7-9 and TRBJ2-3; 12 bases are shared with TRBD1. After removal of 6 bases from V and 0 bases from J, the junction contained 10 bases not matched to a gene. Germline CDR1 is SEHNR and CDR2 is FQNEAQ (reference sequence). CDR3 length: 18 residues. DNA for the CDR3: TGTGCCAGCAGTCCGCGGGACAGGGGGCAGACTAGCACAGATACGCAGTATTTT. It encodes CASSPRDRGQTSTDTQYF.

CDR3 DNA sequence: TGTGCCAGCAGTGTGGCGGGCTCCTACAATGAGCAGTTCTTC. Translation: CASSVAGSYNEQFF. This chain uses TRBV25-1 with TRBJ2-1; D is perhaps TRBD2 (5 bases). Germline-derived CDR1 and CDR2 are MGHDK and SYGVNS. Trimming removed 4 bases from V and 0 bases from J, with 7 bases in between. The CDR3 runs 14 residues.

J is TRBJ1-1 and V is TRBV30; the D gene is possibly TRBD1 (6 bases). Between the trimmed V and J ends, which lost 8 bases and 0 bases, there was a span of 13 bases. The germline V gene encodes CDR1 GTSNPN and CDR2 SVGIG (reference sequence). This CDR3 has 13 residues. The CDR3 spells CATNRVMNTEAFF. CDR3 nucleotide sequence: TGTGCCACGAACAGGGTCATGAACACTGAAGCTTTCTTT.

This sequence joins TRBV4-1 and TRBJ2-2, with D possibly being TRBD2 (6 bases). This CDR3 region has 15 residues. Germline-derived CDR1 and CDR2 are MGHRA and YSYEKL. V was cut by 10 bases and J by 3 bases, with 18 bases left in between. Written as DNA, the CDR3 is TGCGCCAACTTACGTGTTAGCGGAGACACCGGGGAGCTGTTTTTT. Protein product: CANLRVSGDTGELFF.

This clone was recorded once. V gene TRBV9 combines with J gene TRBJ2-2; tentatively, D is TRBD2 (6 bases). The germline V gene has CDR1 SGDLS and CDR2 YYNGEE. The ends were cut back, 2 bases at V and 4 bases at J, with 21 bases in the middle. This CDR3 comprises 18 residues. CDR3 sequence reads: CASSVYLRAGSGTGELFF. CDR3 DNA: TGTGCCAGCAGCGTTTATCTTCGGGCGGGATCGGGCACCGGGGAGCTGTTTTTT.